The 6 T cell receptor beta chains presented below share a single source sample, sequenced in a study of blood T cells in healthy people across ages. The use of a sample-barcoded 5' primer and a J-beta primer mix characterized a second PCR of about 7 to 12 cycles. TCRdb ran MiXCR on the 5' RACE reads and lists one entry per CDR3 protein. The repertoire has 1,500,000 or so distinct CDR3 sequences, roughly 64% of them found once; the top ten carry 6.5% to 8.5%. The sample was blood. The receptors stem from a man aged 18 to 35 in good health.

This clonotype was counted only a few times. This chain links TRBV6-5 with TRBJ2-7; TRBD2 matches 9 bases. The V segment lost 2 bases and the J segment 5 bases; nucleotides outside the gene matches: 1. This CDR3 has 13 residues. CDR1 is MNHEY, CDR2 SVGAGI, per germline. CDR3 in amino acids: CASSYGLANEQYF. Here the CDR3 DNA reads TGTGCCAGCAGTTACGGACTAGCGAACGAGCAGTACTTC.

This clonotype came up once. The chain combines TRBV7-9 with TRBJ2-7; the D gene is possibly TRBD2 (6 bases). The V end was cut by 5 bases, the J end by 2 bases, with 16 bases between. Germline loops: CDR1 SEHNR, CDR2 FQNEAQ (reference sequence). This CDR3 contains 15 residues. CDR3 in DNA: TGTGCCAGCAGCCTTATGGGCCAGCGGGCCTACGAGCAGTACTTC. Translation gives CASSLMGQRAYEQYF.

Only one count was recorded for this clonotype. The rearrangement joins TRBV29-1 to TRBJ2-4; 8 positions match TRBD2. The DNA matches TRBJ2-7 better at its end, which makes the J call doubtful. Germline V CDR1 and CDR2: SQVTM, ANQGSEA. The CDR3 consists of 12 residues. CDR3 nucleotide sequence: TGCAGCGCCGCGGGACTAGGCTACGAGCAGTACTTC. Its protein product is CSAAGLGYEQYF.

Worth noting for this clonotype: Sequence at one end of the junction differs from germline and may be a read error. V usage is TRBV6-5 and J usage is TRBJ1-3; D unresolved. Germline V gene lookup returns CDR1 MNHEY and CDR2 SVGAGI. This CDR3 has 14 amino acids. The CDR3 reads CASSYRNSGNNIYF. The CDR3 DNA is TGTGCCAGCAGTTACAGGAACTCTGGAAACAACATATATTTT.

The chain is built from TRBV27 and TRBJ1-6; possible D gene TRBD1, 6 bases. Germline loops: CDR1 MNHEY, CDR2 SMNVEV (reference sequence). Between the trimmed V and J ends, which lost 7 bases and 0 bases, there was a span of 10 bases. The CDR3 loop spans 15 amino acids. CDR3 in DNA: TGTGCCAGCAAAACAGGGAGCTCCTATAATTCACCCCTCCACTTT. This encodes CASKTGSSYNSPLHF.

The chain uses TRBV20-1 and TRBJ2-7; D possibly corresponds to TRBD2 (5 bases). The V gene lost 6 bases and the J gene lost 7 bases, with 22 bases spanning the gap. Germline V gene lookup returns CDR1 DFQATT and CDR2 SNEGSKA (reference sequence). The CDR3 runs 14 residues. CDR3 sequence (DNA): TGCAGTGCCACGTTCAGGACCGGTGGAGGTGAGCAGTACTTC. This codes for CSATFRTGGGEQYF.